The 25 T cell receptor beta chains below come from one sample, sequenced in a study of blood T cell repertoires in COVID-19. The data were produced by immunoSEQ multiplex PCR, yet TCRdb's version contains in-frame clones alone and is incomplete. The repertoire has 150,000 to 200,000 clones, roughly 79% of them found once; the top ten carry approximately 12%. Source material: peripheral blood. The receptor set was obtained from a woman older than 75 with COVID-19, enrolled during active disease.

This chain links TRBV6-4 with TRBJ2-7, with D unresolved. V shed 2 bases and J shed 3 bases, with 11 bases lying between them. Germline CDR1 reads MRHNA; CDR2 reads SNTAGT. The CDR3 covers 14 residues. DNA of the CDR3: TGTGCCAGCAGTGACAGGTGGGCAGTCTACGAGCAGTACTTC. Translation: CASSDRWAVYEQYF.

This clone was observed a handful of times. The rearrangement links TRBV24-1 to TRBJ2-1; 9 bases match TRBD1. Per germline, CDR1 KGHDR and CDR2 SFDVKD. The CDR3 extends over 16 amino acids. Trimming removed 1 base from V and 5 bases from J; junction bases left unmatched: 5. DNA of the CDR3: TGTGCCACCAGTGATTTATCCGGGACAGGGCACAATGAGCAGTTCTTC. It is translated as CATSDLSGTGHNEQFF.

This clone occurred once. This chain links TRBV4-3 with TRBJ2-7; the D is unclear. The germline V gene has CDR1 LGHNA and CDR2 YSLEER. The CDR3 sequence is 14 residues long. V lost 4 bases and J 0 bases, leaving 10 bases between the germline ends. The CDR3: CASSPADNSYEQYF. CDR3 in DNA: TGCGCCAGCAGCCCGGCCGACAACTCCTACGAGCAGTACTTC.

CDR3 DNA sequence: TGTGCCAGCGAACAGGGGGGAATGAACACTGAAGCTTTCTTT. Protein product: CASEQGGMNTEAFF. The chain couples TRBV2 to TRBJ1-1; TRBD1 matches 8 bases. The ends lost 8 bases at V and 0 bases at J; junction bases unmatched: 5. Per germline, CDR1 SNHLY and CDR2 FYNNEI. The CDR3 runs to 14 residues.

The chain couples TRBV2 to TRBJ2-2, with 10 bases lining up with TRBD1. Germline V gene sequence: CDR1 SNHLY, CDR2 FYNNEI. The CDR3 loop spans 14 amino acids. V lost 8 bases and J lost 6; bases outside the gene matches: 6. CDR3 DNA sequence: TGTGCCAGCTGGACGGACAGGGGGGCCGGGGAGCTGTTTTTT. Its protein is CASWTDRGAGELFF.

The chain couples TRBV4-1 to TRBJ2-7; the D gene is possibly TRBD1 (6 bases). This CDR3 has 14 residues. The V end lost 4 bases, the J end lost 2 bases, and 12 bases lay between the germline ends. From germline, CDR1 is MGHRA and CDR2 YSYEKL. This CDR3 is CASSRTAAAYEQYF. The CDR3, as DNA: TGCGCCAGCAGCCGGACAGCTGCAGCCTACGAGCAGTACTTC.

V gene TRBV5-3 combines with J gene TRBJ2-7; D is undetermined. TRBV5-3 is recorded as an ORF, its role being uncertain. V lost 1 base, J lost 4 bases, and 21 bases lay in between. The CDR3 runs to 17 residues. CDR3 sequence reads: CARSLRKSTCGPYEQYF. Written as DNA, the CDR3 is TGTGCCAGAAGCTTGAGGAAATCGACTTGTGGCCCTTACGAGCAGTACTTC.

The rearrangement joins TRBV7-8 to TRBJ2-3, with a possible D match to TRBD1 (5 bases). V was trimmed by 5 bases and J by 0 bases, leaving 9 bases between them. CDR3 length: 14 amino acids. In germline, CDR1 is SGHVS, CDR2 FQNEAQ. Here the CDR3 reads CASSQGDSTDTQYF. The CDR3 region has the DNA TGTGCCAGCAGCCAAGGGGATAGCACAGATACGCAGTATTTT.

This chain uses TRBV5-1 with TRBJ1-2; 10 positions agree with TRBD1. This CDR3 region has 17 residues. Germline values: CDR1 SGHRS, CDR2 YFSETQ. V lost 0 bases, J lost 7 bases, and 12 bases stayed unmatched. The CDR3 is CASSLVETGGAKGGYTF. DNA of the CDR3: TGCGCCAGCAGCTTGGTTGAGACAGGGGGCGCAAAGGGTGGCTACACCTTC.

J is TRBJ1-3 and V is TRBV4-2; the D gene is possibly TRBD1 (5 bases). Trimming removed 4 bases at V and 0 bases at J, with 10 bases between. The CDR3 loop spans 15 amino acids. CDR1 and CDR2 from the germline V gene are LGHNA and YNFKEQ. CDR3 loop: CASSRQFPSGNTIYF. As DNA, the CDR3 is TGTGCCAGCAGCCGACAGTTCCCCTCTGGAAACACCATATATTTT.

This sequence joins TRBV29-1 and TRBJ1-1; D is possibly TRBD1 (5 bases). There are 13 residues in the CDR3. The V gene lost 4 bases and the J gene lost 10 bases, with 19 bases spanning the gap. From germline, CDR1 is SQVTM and CDR2 ANQGSEA. The CDR3 here is CSVVRGSEEPAFF. CDR3 DNA: TGCAGCGTTGTGCGGGGCAGTGAGGAGCCAGCTTTCTTT.

The sample holds a few counts of this clone. CDR3 sequence: CASSPGQGRETQYF. In DNA, the CDR3 is TGTGCCAGCAGCCCGGGACAGGGCAGGGAGACCCAGTACTTC. This chain joins TRBV5-4 and TRBJ2-5; 9 nucleotides line up with TRBD1. Trimming took 4 bases from V and 5 from J; bases not matched to a gene: 6. CDR1 SGHNT and CDR2 YYREEE come from the germline V gene (reference sequence). This CDR3 spans 14 amino acids.

The V gene is TRBV4-2, the J gene TRBJ1-5; 7 bases align to TRBD1. Per the germline V gene, CDR1 is LGHNA and CDR2 is YNFKEQ. CDR3 size: 14 residues. The V gene end was trimmed by 4 bases and the J gene end by 10 bases; junction bases not matched to a gene: 10. DNA of the CDR3: TGTGCCAGCAGCCCGCGGACAGGTTTTGAACCCCAGCATTTT. Its translation is CASSPRTGFEPQHF.

V is TRBV6-6 and J is TRBJ2-7, with 9 nucleotides matching TRBD2. With V trimmed by 9 bases and J by 4 bases, 10 bases remained unmatched. Germline V gene data show CDR1 as MNHNY and CDR2 as SVGAGI (reference sequence). The CDR3 contains 14 residues. The DNA for the CDR3 is TGTGCCAGTAGAGCGGCGGGAGGGCCGTACGAGCAGTACTTC. Translated: CASRAAGGPYEQYF.

This clone has ten or more counts. J is TRBJ1-1 and V is TRBV7-6; 9 nucleotides align to TRBD1. J was trimmed by 3 bases and V by 4 bases; bases with no gene match: 6. In germline, CDR1 is SGHVS, CDR2 FNYEAQ. The CDR3 has 15 residues. CDR3 residues: CASSWKGQGYTEAFF. The CDR3 bases are TGTGCCAGCAGCTGGAAGGGACAGGGTTACACTGAAGCTTTCTTT.

In this sample, this clone turned up a few times. This chain connects TRBV5-1 to TRBJ1-1, with D uncertain. Germline-derived CDR1 and CDR2 are SGHRS and YFSETQ. Trimming took 4 bases from V and 2 from J, leaving 9 bases between them. This CDR3 spans 13 amino acids. The CDR3 protein is CASSPLRNTEAFF. DNA for the CDR3: TGCGCCAGCAGCCCGTTGAGAAACACTGAAGCTTTCTTT.

Only a few counts were recorded for this clone. The chain combines TRBV5-1 with TRBJ1-2; 9 nucleotides align to TRBD1. This CDR3 spans 14 amino acids. Trimming took 1 base from V and 4 from J; bases not matched to a gene: 2. The germline V gene encodes CDR1 SGHRS and CDR2 YFSETQ. CDR3 loop: CASSLRQGGYGYTF. CDR3 coding DNA: TGCGCCAGCAGCTTGAGACAGGGGGGCTATGGCTACACCTTC.

This chain links TRBV14 with TRBJ2-3; the D gene is possibly TRBD2 (6 bases). This CDR3 spans 16 amino acids. Germline V gene sequence: CDR1 SGHDN, CDR2 FVKESK. V was clipped by 4 bases and J by 3 bases, with 17 bases between them. CDR3 DNA sequence: TGTGCCAGCAGCCTCTTGACGGGACTTGGGACAGATACGCAGTATTTT. It specifies CASSLLTGLGTDTQYF.

This clone was counted between two and nine times. The J gene is TRBJ2-3, the V gene TRBV19; the match to TRBD2 covers 13 bases. Germline V gene sequence: CDR1 LNHDA, CDR2 SQIVND (reference sequence). V lost 7 bases and J lost 5; bases outside the gene matches: 6. CDR3 length: 15 residues. The CDR3 coding sequence is TGTGCCAGTAACATCGGACTAGCGGGAGTAGATACGCAGTATTTT. Its protein product is CASNIGLAGVDTQYF.

The chain links TRBV12-3 or TRBV12-4 to TRBJ1-1, with 7 bases that match TRBD1. This CDR3 contains 13 residues. Trimming at V came to 7 bases and at J to 7 bases, leaving 9 bases not matched to a gene. CDR3 residues: CASTETGPLEAFF. The CDR3 DNA is TGTGCCAGCACTGAGACAGGGCCTCTTGAAGCTTTCTTT.

V usage is TRBV10-3 and J usage is TRBJ1-1; D remains ambiguous. CDR3 length: 12 amino acids. V was clipped by 4 bases and J by 6 bases, with 9 bases between them. The germline gives CDR1 ENHRY, CDR2 SYGVKD. The CDR3 nucleotides read TGTGCCATCAGTGGAGTGACTCCTGAAGCTTTCTTT. This gives the protein CAISGVTPEAFF.

This clone was detected once. The genes are TRBV2 and TRBJ1-1, with no clear D. This CDR3 contains 13 residues. The V end was cut by 4 bases, the J end by 1 base, with 7 bases between. The germline CDR1 and CDR2 sequences are SNHLY and FYNNEI. The CDR3 nucleotides are TGTGCCAGCAGTGTTACTAGGAACACTGAAGCTTTCTTT. Its protein product is CASSVTRNTEAFF. Together with reference TRBV2 and TRBJ1-1, the CDR3 gives the full variable domain: EPEVTQTPSHQVTQMGQEVILRCVPISNHLYFYWYRQILGQKVEFLVSFYNNEISEKSEIFDDQFSVERPDGSNFTLKIRSTKLEDSAMYFCASSVTRNTEAFFGQGTRLTVV.

The V gene is TRBV9, the J gene TRBJ1-5, with 10 bases aligning to TRBD1. Trimming removed 4 bases from V and 4 bases from J; junction bases left unmatched: 5. The germline V gene encodes CDR1 SGDLS and CDR2 YYNGEE. This CDR3 comprises 15 residues. CDR3: CASSFGTGVNQPQHF. The CDR3 bases are TGTGCCAGCAGCTTCGGGACAGGGGTTAATCAGCCCCAGCATTTT.

In nucleotides, the CDR3 is TGTGCCAGCAGCTCCCTGGGACATTTCGCAGATACGCAGTATTTT. Residues: CASSSLGHFADTQYF. The V call is TRBV7-2, the J call TRBJ2-3; D may be TRBD1 (6 bases). Germline V lookup: CDR1 SGHTA, CDR2 FQGNSA. V lost 4 bases and J lost 4, with 15 bases in between. The CDR3 totals 15 residues.

The chain is built from TRBV9 and TRBJ2-2; 7 nucleotides align to TRBD1. Per the germline V gene, CDR1 is SGDLS and CDR2 is YYNGEE. V shed 4 bases, J shed 1 base, and the junction held 4 bases outside the gene matches. The CDR3 consists of 15 residues. CDR3 amino acids: CASSLRTGNTGELFF. The CDR3 region has the DNA TGTGCCAGCAGCCTCCGGACAGGGAACACCGGGGAGCTGTTTTTT.